This T cell receptor beta chain was observed in a study of cytomegalovirus exposure and HLA in healthy donors. Study-wide points: For presence/absence analyses, sequencing depth was assumed to be roughly uniform across donors.

Concerning this clone itself: What it recognizes is unknown.

Both 60 Vbeta primers and 13 Jbeta primers went into the PCR. Method: immunoSEQ multiplex PCR; TCRdb's copy keeps in-frame clones and lacks some. Here the sample spans 100,000 or so clones, over 9.5% being singletons. With V trimmed by 4 bases and J by 3 bases, 9 bases remained unmatched. Germline CDR1 reads SGHVS; CDR2 reads FQNEAQ. This CDR3 spans 16 amino acids. The receptor comes from a man aged 35-49 years in good health and CMV-seropositive. The specimen was PBMCs. J is TRBJ1-2 and V is TRBV7-8; 9 nucleotides match TRBD1. CDR3 DNA: TGTGCCAGCAGCTCCTTAGTGGGGGACAGGGACTATGGCTACACCTTC. This sequence encodes CASSSLVGDRDYGYTF.